This TCR beta chain was documented in a study of early T cells in non-severe SARS-CoV-2 infection. About the study: Unpaired chains resulted from sequencing bulk RNA of unsorted whole blood. General study points: The VDJdb matching leaned toward anti-spike CD8 responses and overlooked private and CD4 specificities.

The CDR3 consists of 11 residues. The V end lost 5 bases, the J end lost 3 bases, and 4 bases lay between the germline ends. Germline CDR1 is LGHDT and CDR2 is YNNKEL (reference sequence). In regard to this clonotype: Its target is unknown.

Unique molecular identifiers were added to individual cDNA molecules. TCRdb re-called the 5' RACE reads through MiXCR, storing one row per CDR3 protein. The sample has tens of thousands of distinct CDR3 sequences; about 6.2% are singletons. The rearrangement links TRBV3-1 to TRBJ1-1, with unresolved D. The sequence was obtained from an adult who was a healthcare worker with PCR-confirmed SARS-CoV-2 infection or an uninfected control (not recorded which). The sample consisted of whole blood. This CDR3 reads CASSADTEAFF. CDR3 nucleotides: TGTGCCAGCAGCGCGGACACTGAAGCTTTCTTT.